The 2 T cell receptor beta chains below all came from one sample that was sequenced in a study of T-cell reconstitution after alpha-beta-depleted transplantation in children. A TCRbeta library incorporating unique molecular identifiers was prepared. MiXCR, run by TCRdb on the PCR reads, gives a single entry per CDR3 protein. The repertoire holds hundreds of thousands of distinct CDR3 sequences, with around 16% as singletons. The starting material was PBMCs from the stem cell graft donor, obtained from the stem cell graft. The receptors originated from a human donor who donated a stem cell graft to a child with acute myeloid leukemia.

This clonotype was detected many times. The chain has TRBV6-6 and TRBJ2-7; D gene ambiguous. The CDR3 consists of 13 residues. Germline CDR1 MNHNY, CDR2 SVGAGI (reference sequence). V lost 4 bases and J 4 bases, leaving 11 bases between the germline ends. The CDR3 DNA reads TGTGCCAGCAGTTTCTTGAATGGGTACGAGCAGTACGTC. This codes for CASSFLNGYEQYV.

The chain employs TRBV5-1 and TRBJ2-3, with D perhaps assigned TRBD1 or TRBD2 (5 bases each). The V gene's germline CDR1 is SGHRS and CDR2 YFSETQ. The CDR3 contains 15 residues. The V gene lost 4 bases and the J gene lost 2 bases, with 14 bases spanning the gap. CDR3 sequence: CASSPEGTTTDTQYF. CDR3 nucleotide sequence: TGCGCCAGCAGCCCGGAAGGGACCACCACAGATACGCAGTATTTT.